This T cell receptor (beta chain) was recovered during a study of T cell clonality in common variable immunodeficiency. General study results and limits: Fewer deletions and N-nucleotide insertions were reportedly seen in common variable immunodeficiency TCR beta sequences. Links between repertoire features and CVID complications were heterogeneity-limited.

This clone was counted many times. The antigen is not known. Data came from immunoSEQ multiplex PCR; TCRdb stores just in-frame clones and leaves some out. This table holds about 81,000 clones with no singletons; the top ten claim under 1%. Each donor provided roughly 4.5 to 8.5 ml of heparinized whole blood. This TCR was recovered from a person aged 18-70 years in good health. Sample: peripheral blood mononuclear cells.

CDR3 bases read: TGTGCCAGTAGTATTCGGGGGACTGAA. As protein: CASSIRGTE. The complete CDR3 reads CASSIRGTEAFF. This chain uses TRBV19 with TRBJ1-1, with a weak D call TRBD1 (5 bases). The CDR3 end is not reached by the read, which stops 3 residues before it; the germline J gene fills it in. The CDR3 covers 12 residues. Germline lookup yields CDR1 LNHDA and CDR2 SQIVND (reference sequence). The V end lost 3 bases, the J end lost 5 bases, and 7 bases lay between the germline ends.